This T cell receptor beta chain was sequenced in a study of shared clonotypes between healthy human individuals. Germline trimming cut 10 bases from V and 2 bases from J; bases unmatched to any gene: 4. The CDR3 spans 14 residues. CDR1 is ENHRY, CDR2 SYGVKD, per germline. Study-level results: In this cohort, only blood was sampled, and tissue repertoires likely differ. What limited the represented genetic and exposure-history diversity was the small number of donors.

Cells designated naive CD8 were CD45RO-negative and were positively selected for CCR7, with terminally differentiated effector memory CD45RA+ cells excluded. This was a deep-level run. Here immunoSEQ multiplex PCR was the method, and the copy in TCRdb shows in-frame clones only, minus some. The sample holds roughly 2 million clones; just under 95% are singletons and the top ten take 1.1%. Note on this clone: Its antigen is not identified.

What was sequenced was naive CD8+ T cells sorted from blood. The genes are TRBV10-3 and TRBJ2-5; 13 nucleotides match TRBD2. This sequence was found in a man between 18 and 35 years old in good health. The CDR3 DNA reads TGTGCCACAAGGACTAGCGGGGGTCAAGAGACCCAGTACTTC. It codes for CATRTSGGQETQYF.